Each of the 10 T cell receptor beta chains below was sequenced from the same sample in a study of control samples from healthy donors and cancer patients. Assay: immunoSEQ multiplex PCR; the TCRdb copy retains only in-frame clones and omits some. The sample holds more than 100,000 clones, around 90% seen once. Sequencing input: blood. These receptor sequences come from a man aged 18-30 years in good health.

Here the CDR3 DNA reads TGTGCCAGCTCACCCGGGACGGCGAACACTGAAGCTTTCTTT. This gives the protein CASSPGTANTEAFF. The rearrangement joins TRBV18 to TRBJ1-1; TRBD1 might be the D (5 bases). The CDR3 covers 14 residues. Looked up from germline, CDR1 is KGHSH and CDR2 is LQKENI. V gave up 3 bases and J gave up 1 base, with 9 bases separating them.

The CDR3 is CATRRGATDTQYF. The CDR3, as DNA: TGCGCCACCCGTCGGGGGGCCACAGATACGCAGTATTTT. J is TRBJ2-3 and V is TRBV10-1, with a weak D call TRBD2 (7 bases). CDR3 length: 13 amino acids. CDR1 WNHNN and CDR2 SYGVQD come from the germline V gene (reference sequence). V shed 10 bases and J shed 2 bases, with 13 bases lying between them.

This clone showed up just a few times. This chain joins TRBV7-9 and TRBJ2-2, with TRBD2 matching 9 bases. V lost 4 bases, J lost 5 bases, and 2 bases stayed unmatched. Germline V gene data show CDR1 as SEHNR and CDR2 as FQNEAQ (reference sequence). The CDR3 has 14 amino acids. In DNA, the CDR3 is TGTGCCAGCAGCTGGACTAGCGTGACCGGGGAGCTGTTTTTT. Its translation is CASSWTSVTGELFF.

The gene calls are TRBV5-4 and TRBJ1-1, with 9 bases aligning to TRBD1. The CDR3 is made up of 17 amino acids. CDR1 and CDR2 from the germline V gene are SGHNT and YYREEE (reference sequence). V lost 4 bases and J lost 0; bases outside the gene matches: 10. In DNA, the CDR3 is TGTGCCAGCAGCACCACCGGGACAGGGATCATGAACACTGAAGCTTTCTTT. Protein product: CASSTTGTGIMNTEAFF.

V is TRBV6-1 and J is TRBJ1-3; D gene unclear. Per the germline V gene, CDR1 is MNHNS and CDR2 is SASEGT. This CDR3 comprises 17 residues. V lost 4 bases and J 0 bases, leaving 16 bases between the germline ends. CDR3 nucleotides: TGTGCCAGCAGTGGTTTCCTCAGGTCCAACTCTGGAAACACCATATATTTT. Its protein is CASSGFLRSNSGNTIYF.

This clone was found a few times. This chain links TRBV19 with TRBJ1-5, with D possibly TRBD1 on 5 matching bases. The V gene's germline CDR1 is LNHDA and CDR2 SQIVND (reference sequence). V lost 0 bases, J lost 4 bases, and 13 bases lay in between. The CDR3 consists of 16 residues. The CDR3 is CASSIDPGRMNQPQHF. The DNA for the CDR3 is TGTGCCAGTAGTATAGACCCAGGGCGTATGAATCAGCCCCAGCATTTT.

The CDR3 coding sequence is TGCGCCAGCAGTGGGGGGACAATACACTTGAACACTGAAGCTTTCTTT. Translated: CASSGGTIHLNTEAFF. This sequence joins TRBV10-1 and TRBJ1-1, with D possibly being TRBD1 (6 bases). The CDR3 has 16 amino acids. CDR1 WNHNN and CDR2 SYGVQD come from the germline V gene (reference sequence). Trimming removed 4 bases from V and 0 bases from J, with 15 bases in between.

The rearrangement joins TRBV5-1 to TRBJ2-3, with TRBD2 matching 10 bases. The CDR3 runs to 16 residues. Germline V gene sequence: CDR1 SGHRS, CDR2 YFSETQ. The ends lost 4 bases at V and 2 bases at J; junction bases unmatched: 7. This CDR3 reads CASSPSGGALTDTQYF. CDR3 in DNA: TGCGCCAGCAGCCCGAGCGGGGGGGCACTCACAGATACGCAGTATTTT.

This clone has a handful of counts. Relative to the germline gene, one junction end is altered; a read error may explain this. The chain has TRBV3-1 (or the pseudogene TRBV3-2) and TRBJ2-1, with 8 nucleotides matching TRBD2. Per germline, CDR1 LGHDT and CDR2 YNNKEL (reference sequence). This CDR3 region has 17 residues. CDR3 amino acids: CASTQLAGQYSYNEQFF. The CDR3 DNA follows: TGTGCCAGCACCCAATTAGCGGGACAATACTCCTACAATGAGCAGTTCTTC.

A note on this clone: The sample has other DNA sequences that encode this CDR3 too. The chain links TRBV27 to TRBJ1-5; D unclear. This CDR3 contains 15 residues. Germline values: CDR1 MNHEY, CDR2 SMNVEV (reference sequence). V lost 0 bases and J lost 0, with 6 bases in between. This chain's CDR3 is CASSLSRSSNQPQHF. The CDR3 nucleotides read TGTGCCAGCAGTTTATCACGGAGTAGCAATCAGCCCCAGCATTTT.